This T cell receptor beta chain derives from a study of blood T cells in healthy people across ages. The CDR3 is 16 amino acids. Germline CDR1 SGHAT, CDR2 FQNNGV. The sample holds a few counts of this clonotype. Then a second PCR, running roughly 7 to 11 cycles, was carried out with a sample-barcoded 5' primer and a J-beta primer mix. TCRdb itself ran the 5' RACE reads through MiXCR, one entry per CDR3 protein. Here the sample spans roughly 800,000 distinct CDR3 sequences, roughly 64% being singletons. The chain recombines TRBV11-2 with TRBJ2-5; TRBD1 matches 9 bases. Near its end, the DNA agrees better with TRBJ2-7, so the J call may be wrong. Sequencing was done on a sample of blood. The clonotype was recovered from a man aged 25-40 years in good health. The CDR3 coding sequence is TGTGCCAGCAGCTTAGAGGCGGGACAGGGTGGCTACGAGCAGTACTTC. Encoded protein: CASSLEAGQGGYEQYF.